The rows below give T cell receptor beta chains drawn from one sample of a study of OX40 agonist ivuxolimab in advanced cancers. Repertoires were generated with immunoSEQ multiplex PCR, while TCRdb's copy carries only in-frame clones and drops some. The data show 35,000 or so clones, roughly 82% seen once. This specimen was CD4+ or CD8+ T cells sorted from blood, taken in a trial of the OX40 agonist ivuxolimab. These receptors originate from an adult with an advanced solid tumor such as melanoma, head and neck, liver or kidney cancer. Each CDR3 is given with its conserved first and last residue. Fields, in order: J gene, clone size, V gene, D gene, CDR3 protein, CDR3 DNA. The D gene is left open where the match is weak. Clone size is stated in some rows and not others, as once, few, many or a class when expanded.

>TRBJ2-7|.|TRBV5-1|.
CASRGGGTYEQYF
TGCGCCAGCAGGGGAGGGGGGACCTACGAGCAGTACTTC
>TRBJ2-2|.|TRBV7-2|TRBD2
CASSKPKTSGSGGELFF
TGTGCCAGCAGCAAACCCAAAACTAGCGGATCCGGCGGGGAGCTGTTTTTT
>TRBJ2-1|.|TRBV19|TRBD1
CASSPLGTGRAYNEQFF
TGTGCCAGTAGTCCCCTGGGGACAGGCCGGGCCTACAATGAGCAGTTCTTC
>TRBJ2-7|few|TRBV7-2|TRBD1
CASNIPAGTANF
TGTGCCAGCAACATACCGGCCGGGACAGCGAACTTC
>TRBJ2-5|.|TRBV29-1|.
CSVQSSLAIETQYF
TGCAGCGTCCAGAGCTCCTTAGCTATCGAGACCCAGTACTTC
>TRBJ1-4|.|TRBV19|TRBD1
CASRRTGDEKLFF
TGTGCCAGTCGTAGGACAGGGGATGAAAAACTGTTTTTT
>TRBJ2-1|.|TRBV27|.
CASSPWGRGNEQFF
TGTGCCAGCAGTCCCTGGGGGCGTGGGAATGAGCAGTTCTTC
>TRBJ1-1|once|TRBV5-4|TRBD1
CASRGQGRGTEAFF
TGTGCCAGCAGAGGACAGGGACGAGGGACTGAAGCTTTCTTT
>TRBJ2-1|.|TRBV5-1|TRBD1
CASSAPPGQGSNEQFF
TGCGCCAGCAGTGCACCCCCGGGACAGGGGAGCAATGAGCAGTTCTTC
>TRBJ2-5|.|TRBV5-1|.
CASSPGQLETQYF
TGCGCCAGCAGCCCCGGACAGCTGGAGACCCAGTACTTC
>TRBJ1-1|.|TRBV6-6|.
CASSYPPDEAFF
TGTGCCAGCAGTTACCCCCCAGATGAAGCTTTCTTT
>TRBJ1-6|.|TRBV30|TRBD1
CAWSDRGYNSPLHF
TGTGCCTGGAGTGACAGGGGATATAATTCACCCCTCCACTTT
>TRBJ1-5|few|TRBV6-1|.
CASSFYNQPQHF
TGTGCCAGTTCTTTCTACAATCAGCCCCAGCATTTT
>TRBJ2-3|.|TRBV6-6|.
CASSYGQADTQYF
TGTGCCAGCAGTTACGGGCAGGCAGATACGCAGTATTTT
>TRBJ2-1|once|TRBV4-1|.
CASSQEAGGPQNQEFF
TGCGCCAGCAGCCAAGAGGCCGGGGGCCCGCAAAACCAGGAGTTCTTC
>TRBJ1-6|once|TRBV4-2|.
CASSPLNSPLHF
TGTGCCAGCAGTCCATTGAATTCACCCCTCCACTTT
>TRBJ1-1|few|TRBV25-1|TRBD1
CASRSTGGRTEAFF
TGTGCCAGCCGCTCTACAGGGGGTAGGACTGAAGCTTTCTTT
>TRBJ2-1|.|TRBV5-8|TRBD1
CASRNRQGFGEQFF
TGTGCCAGCAGGAATCGACAGGGTTTTGGTGAGCAGTTCTTC
>TRBJ2-3|.|TRBV4-3|.
CASSQGGSSTDTQYF
TGCGCCAGCAGCCAAGGGGGTTCTAGCACAGATACGCAGTATTTT
>TRBJ2-5|few|TRBV9|.
CASSPAQETQYF
TGTGCCAGCAGCCCCGCCCAAGAGACCCAGTACTTC